Below, 13 T cell receptor beta chains from the same sample are listed, as sequenced in a study of blood T cell repertoires in COVID-19. The table came from immunoSEQ multiplex PCR; TCRdb's copy has only in-frame clones and leaves some out. The table lists around 170,000 clones, around 83% of them singletons. Sequences were obtained from peripheral blood. These receptors all stem from a woman in her seventies with COVID-19, enrolled during active disease.

V usage is TRBV18 and J usage is TRBJ1-1, with D uncertain. Germline V CDR1 and CDR2: KGHSH, LQKENI. V was cut by 1 base and J by 9 bases, with 12 bases left in between. This CDR3 spans 13 amino acids. DNA for the CDR3: TGTGCCAGCTCACCACGGCCGGAGTACAAAGCTTTCTTT. Its translation: CASSPRPEYKAFF.

This rearrangement joins TRBV2 to TRBJ2-3; TRBD2 aligns across 8 bases. Germline V gene lookup returns CDR1 SNHLY and CDR2 FYNNEI. Germline trimming cut 8 bases from V and 6 bases from J; bases unmatched to any gene: 13. CDR3 size: 15 residues. CDR3 nucleotides: TGTGCCAGCGGGGGCCGGGAGGGCCTAGTTGATACGCAGTATTTT. Translation gives CASGGREGLVDTQYF.

This clone was seen a handful of times. The chain employs TRBV2 and TRBJ2-7; 14 bases are shared with TRBD2. The CDR3 is made up of 16 amino acids. V dropped 4 bases and J dropped 7; count of bases not matched to a gene: 9. Per germline, CDR1 SNHLY and CDR2 FYNNEI. The CDR3 bases are TGTGCCAGCAGTGGACGACTAGCGGGAGGGCTGGATGAGCAGTACTTC. Amino acid sequence: CASSGRLAGGLDEQYF.

With respect to this clone: In the same sample, other DNA sequences code for this CDR3. The chain carries TRBV28 and TRBJ2-7, with D possibly being TRBD1 (5 bases). Trimming shortened V by 5 bases and J by 0 bases, and 8 bases separated the two germline ends. From germline, CDR1 is MDHEN and CDR2 SYDVKM. This CDR3 spans 13 amino acids. The CDR3 is CASSLDSSYEQYF. The CDR3 nucleotides read TGTGCCAGCAGTCTCGACAGCTCCTACGAGCAGTACTTC.

V gene TRBV3-1 (or the pseudogene TRBV3-2) combines with J gene TRBJ2-4; no reliable D call. This CDR3 has 15 amino acids. Between the trimmed V and J ends, which lost 3 bases and 0 bases, there was a span of 9 bases. Germline V gene lookup returns CDR1 LGHDT and CDR2 YNNKEL (reference sequence). CDR3 nucleotides: TGTGCCAGCAGCCATAACACCCTAGCCAAAAACATTCAGTACTTC. It yields the protein CASSHNTLAKNIQYF.

In this sample, this clone turned up a few times. This chain links TRBV29-1 with TRBJ1-6, with D possibly matching TRBD1 (6 bases). The V end was cut by 5 bases, the J end by 10 bases, with 15 bases between. CDR3 size: 13 residues. Germline loops: CDR1 SQVTM, CDR2 ANQGSEA. CDR3 residues: CSVKQGWGSPLHF. CDR3 DNA: TGCAGCGTTAAACAGGGTTGGGGATCACCCCTCCACTTT.

The chain joins TRBV7-2 to TRBJ2-2; 10 nucleotides line up with TRBD2. This CDR3 comprises 13 residues. V trimming: 8 bases; J trimming: 6 bases; junction bases outside the gene matches: 3. The germline V gene has CDR1 SGHTA and CDR2 FQGNSA. CDR3 nucleotide sequence: TGTGCCAGCGAAAGCGGGAGGGCCGGGGAGCTGTTTTTT. Translation gives CASESGRAGELFF.

The chain has TRBV2 and TRBJ2-7, with 8 bases aligning to TRBD2. The CDR3 has 12 residues. After removal of 9 bases from V and 3 bases from J, the junction contained 4 bases not matched to a gene. Per germline, CDR1 SNHLY and CDR2 FYNNEI. The CDR3 is CASSGTLYEQYF. CDR3 bases: TGTGCCAGTAGCGGGACCCTCTACGAGCAGTACTTC.

The chain recombines TRBV30 with TRBJ2-1; D is possibly TRBD1 (5 bases). The CDR3 runs to 12 residues. Germline loops: CDR1 GTSNPN, CDR2 SVGIG (reference sequence). V was shortened by 6 bases and J by 6 bases, with 12 bases between the two germline ends. The CDR3 reads CACGAWANEQFF. The CDR3 region has the DNA TGTGCCTGTGGGGCCTGGGCCAATGAGCAGTTCTTC.

The chain links TRBV20-1 to TRBJ1-1; D may be TRBD1 (5 bases). In germline, CDR1 is DFQATT, CDR2 SNEGSKA (reference sequence). The CDR3 has 15 amino acids. With 3 bases removed from V and 6 bases from J, the gap between germline ends came to 20 bases. In DNA form, the CDR3 reads TGCAGTGCTAGTGCGGGGGACCCATCTTCCCCTGAAGCTTTCTTT. Translated: CSASAGDPSSPEAFF.

The V and J genes are TRBV5-4 and TRBJ2-1; unclear D gene. CDR1 and CDR2 (germline): SGHNT, YYREEE (reference sequence). The CDR3 extends over 13 amino acids. Trimming left V 0 bases short and J 6 bases short, with 7 bases between. In DNA form, the CDR3 reads TGTGCCAGCAGCTTGGCGACACTCAATGAGCAGTTCTTC. This sequence encodes CASSLATLNEQFF.

The chain combines TRBV30 with TRBJ2-6; 7 nucleotides align to TRBD1. The germline gives CDR1 GTSNPN, CDR2 SVGIG (reference sequence). With V trimmed by 2 bases and J by 5 bases, 18 bases remained unmatched. This CDR3 is built from 19 residues. CDR3 protein: CAWSKSGTVFTSRANVLTF. CDR3 coding DNA: TGTGCCTGGAGTAAATCCGGGACAGTATTTACGTCTAGGGCCAACGTCCTGACTTTC.

The genes are TRBV11-2 and TRBJ2-2; TRBD1 matches at 8 bases. Germline V gives CDR1 SGHAT, CDR2 FQNNGV. The CDR3 sequence is 16 residues long. Germline trimming cut 5 bases from V and 6 bases from J; bases unmatched to any gene: 11. The DNA for the CDR3 is TGTGCCAGCAGCCCCAATTCATTGACAGGGGCCGGGGAGCTGTTTTTT. This codes for CASSPNSLTGAGELFF.